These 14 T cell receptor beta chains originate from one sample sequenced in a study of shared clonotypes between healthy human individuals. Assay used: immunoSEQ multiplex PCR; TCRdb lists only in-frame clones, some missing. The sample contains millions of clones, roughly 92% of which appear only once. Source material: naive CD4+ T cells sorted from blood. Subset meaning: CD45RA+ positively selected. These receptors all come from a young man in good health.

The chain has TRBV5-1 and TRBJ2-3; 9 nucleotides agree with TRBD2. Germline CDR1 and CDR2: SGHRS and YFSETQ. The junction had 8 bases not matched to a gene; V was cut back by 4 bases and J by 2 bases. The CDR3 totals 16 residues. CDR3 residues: CASSLSSSGATDTQYF. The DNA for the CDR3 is TGCGCCAGCAGCCTAAGTTCTAGCGGGGCCACAGATACGCAGTATTTT.

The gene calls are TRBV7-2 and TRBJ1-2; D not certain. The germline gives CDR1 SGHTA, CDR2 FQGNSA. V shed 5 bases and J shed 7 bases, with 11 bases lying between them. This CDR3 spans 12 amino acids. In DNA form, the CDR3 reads TGTGCCAGCAGCCCCCCCCTGGGTGGCTACACCTTC. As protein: CASSPPLGGYTF.

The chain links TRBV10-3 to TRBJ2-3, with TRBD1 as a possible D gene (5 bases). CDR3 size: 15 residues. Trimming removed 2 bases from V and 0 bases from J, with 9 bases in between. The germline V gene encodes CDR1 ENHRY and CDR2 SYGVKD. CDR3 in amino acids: CAISENRGSTDTQYF. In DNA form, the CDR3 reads TGTGCCATCAGTGAGAATAGGGGTAGCACAGATACGCAGTATTTT.

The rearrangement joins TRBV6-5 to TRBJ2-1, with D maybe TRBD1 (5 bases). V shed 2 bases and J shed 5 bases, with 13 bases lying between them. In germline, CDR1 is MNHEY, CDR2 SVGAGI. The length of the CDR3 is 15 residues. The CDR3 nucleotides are TGTGCCAGCAGTTACGGAGCGCTAGGGGACAATGAGCAGTTCTTC. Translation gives CASSYGALGDNEQFF.

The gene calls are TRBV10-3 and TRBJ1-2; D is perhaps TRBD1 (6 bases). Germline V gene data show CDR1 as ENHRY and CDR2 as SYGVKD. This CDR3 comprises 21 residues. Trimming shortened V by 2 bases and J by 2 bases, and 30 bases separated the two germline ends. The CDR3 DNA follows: TGTGCCATCAGTGAGGGTAGCTCCTCCCGCTCGGGCAGGGGTCTAAACTATGGCTACACCTTC. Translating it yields CAISEGSSSRSGRGLNYGYTF.

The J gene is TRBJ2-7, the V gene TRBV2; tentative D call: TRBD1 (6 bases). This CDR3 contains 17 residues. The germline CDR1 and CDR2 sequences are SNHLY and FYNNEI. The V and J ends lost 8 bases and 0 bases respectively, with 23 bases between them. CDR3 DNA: TGTGCCAGCCACCCCCAAGCGACAGGCGACAGCTCCTACGAGCAGTACTTC. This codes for CASHPQATGDSSYEQYF.

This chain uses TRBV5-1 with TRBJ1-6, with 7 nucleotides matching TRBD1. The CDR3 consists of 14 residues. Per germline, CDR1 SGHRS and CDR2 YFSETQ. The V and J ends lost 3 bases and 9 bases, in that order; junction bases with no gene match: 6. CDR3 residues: CASSSTGEGSPLHF. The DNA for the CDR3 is TGCGCCAGCAGCTCAACAGGGGAAGGTTCACCCCTCCACTTT.

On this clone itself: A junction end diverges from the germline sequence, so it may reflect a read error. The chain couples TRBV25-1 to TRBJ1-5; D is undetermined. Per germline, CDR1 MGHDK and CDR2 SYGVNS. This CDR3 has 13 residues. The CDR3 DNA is TGTACCAGCAGTGAGGAATTCAATCAGCCCCAGCATTTT. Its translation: CTSSEEFNQPQHF.

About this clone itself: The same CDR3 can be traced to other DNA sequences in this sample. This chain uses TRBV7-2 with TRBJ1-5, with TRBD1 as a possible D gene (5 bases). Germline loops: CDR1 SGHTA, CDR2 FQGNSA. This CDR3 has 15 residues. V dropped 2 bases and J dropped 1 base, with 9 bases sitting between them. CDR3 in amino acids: CASSLLTGSNQPQHF. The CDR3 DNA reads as TGTGCCAGCAGCTTACTCACAGGAAGCAATCAGCCCCAGCATTTT. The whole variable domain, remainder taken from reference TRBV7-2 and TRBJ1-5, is GAGVSQSPSNKVTEKGKDVELRCDPISGHTALYWYRQSLGQGLEFLIYFQGNSAPDKSGLPSDRFSAERTGGSVSTLTIQRTQQEDSAVYLCASSLLTGSNQPQHFGDGTRLSIL.

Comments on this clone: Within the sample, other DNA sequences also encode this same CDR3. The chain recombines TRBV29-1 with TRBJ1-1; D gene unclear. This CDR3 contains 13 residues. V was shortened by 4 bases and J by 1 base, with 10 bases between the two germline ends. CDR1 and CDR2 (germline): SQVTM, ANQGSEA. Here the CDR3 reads CSVGGRTNTEAFF. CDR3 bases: TGCAGCGTTGGTGGCAGGACGAACACTGAAGCTTTCTTT.

This chain's CDR3 is CASSQDRGLNSGYTF. CDR3 in DNA: TGCGCCAGCAGCCAGGACCGGGGACTCAACTCGGGCTACACCTTC. This sequence joins TRBV4-1 and TRBJ1-2, with a possible D match to TRBD1 (5 bases). From germline, CDR1 is MGHRA and CDR2 YSYEKL. V was clipped by 3 bases and J by 8 bases, with 19 bases between them. The CDR3 consists of 15 residues.

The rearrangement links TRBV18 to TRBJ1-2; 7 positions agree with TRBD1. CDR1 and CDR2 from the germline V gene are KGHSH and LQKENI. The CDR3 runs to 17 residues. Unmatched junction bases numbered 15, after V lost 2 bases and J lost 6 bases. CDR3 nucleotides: TGTGCCAGCTCACCAGGTTTGAAGGGGGCGCTTGGTGATGGCTACACCTTC. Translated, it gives CASSPGLKGALGDGYTF.

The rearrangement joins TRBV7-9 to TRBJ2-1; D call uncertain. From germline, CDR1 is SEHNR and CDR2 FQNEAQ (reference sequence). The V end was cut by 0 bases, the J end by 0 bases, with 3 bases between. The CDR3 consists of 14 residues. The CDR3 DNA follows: TGTGCCAGCAGCTTAGCTATCTCCTACAATGAGCAGTTCTTC. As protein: CASSLAISYNEQFF.

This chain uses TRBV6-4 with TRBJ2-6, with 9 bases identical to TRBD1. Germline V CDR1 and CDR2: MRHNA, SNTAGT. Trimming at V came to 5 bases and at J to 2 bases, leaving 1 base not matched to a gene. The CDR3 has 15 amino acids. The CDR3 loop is CASSHRGPGANVLTF. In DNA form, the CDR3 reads TGTGCCAGCAGTCACAGGGGGCCTGGGGCCAACGTCCTGACTTTC.